The text below deals with one TCR beta chain. The data are from a study of T-cell memory formation after mild COVID-19. The germline V gene has CDR1 MGHDK and CDR2 SYGVNS. V was shortened by 6 bases and J by 0 bases, with 12 bases between the two germline ends. The CDR3 extends over 16 amino acids. TCRdb independently ran MiXCR on the 5' RACE reads; one entry per CDR3 protein. The data show about half a million distinct CDR3 sequences, 18% seen once. This receptor was obtained from an adult woman who had mild COVID-19 (a few samples of this study predate the infection). Cell type and time point are not known. V gene TRBV25-1 combines with J gene TRBJ1-6; D not resolved. Sequencing was performed on PBMCs or a T cell subset sorted from them (not recorded which). This CDR3 reads CASSPSVGSYNSPLHF. The CDR3 DNA reads TGTGCCAGCAGCCCGTCGGTTGGCTCCTATAATTCACCCCTCCACTTT.